The clone carrying this T cell receptor beta chain was picked up one time. The antigen is undetermined. This record comes from a study of T cell responses to AZD1222 COVID-19 vaccine. Whole-study results and caveats: Clonal diversity was possibly underestimated, and white British individuals and females predominated among donors. Researchers report vaccine-associated CD4 TCRs spanning spike, with dominance at 160-218 and 743-854.

Sequencing used immunoSEQ multiplex PCR; TCRdb keeps in-frame clones, though not all of them. Of 150,000 to 200,000 clones in the sample, just over 90% were seen once. The input for sequencing was peripheral blood, taken on day 0 of AZD1222 vaccination. This TCR came from an adult in good health.

The CDR3 loop reads CASSSTGARTDTQYF. The CDR3 coding sequence is TGTGCCAGCAGCTCTACGGGAGCGCGCACAGATACGCAGTATTTT. This sequence joins TRBV11-2 and TRBJ2-3; TRBD2 might be the D (6 bases). The germline V and J ends were trimmed by 4 bases and 1 base, with 12 bases remaining between them. The germline V gene encodes CDR1 SGHAT and CDR2 FQNNGV. The CDR3 loop spans 15 amino acids.